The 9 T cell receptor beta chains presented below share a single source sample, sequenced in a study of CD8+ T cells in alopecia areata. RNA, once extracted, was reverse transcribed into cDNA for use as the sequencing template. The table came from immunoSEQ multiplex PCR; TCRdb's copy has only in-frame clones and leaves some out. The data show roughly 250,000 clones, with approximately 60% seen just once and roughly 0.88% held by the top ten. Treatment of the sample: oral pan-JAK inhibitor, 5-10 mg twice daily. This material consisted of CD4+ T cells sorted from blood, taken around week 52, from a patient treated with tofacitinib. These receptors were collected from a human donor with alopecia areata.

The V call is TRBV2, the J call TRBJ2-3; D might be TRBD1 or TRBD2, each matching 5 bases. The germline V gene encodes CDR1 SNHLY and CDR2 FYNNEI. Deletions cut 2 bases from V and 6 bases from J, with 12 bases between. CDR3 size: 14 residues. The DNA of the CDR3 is TGTGCCAGCAGTGAATCCGGGGACCCCGATACGCAGTATTTT. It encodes CASSESGDPDTQYF.

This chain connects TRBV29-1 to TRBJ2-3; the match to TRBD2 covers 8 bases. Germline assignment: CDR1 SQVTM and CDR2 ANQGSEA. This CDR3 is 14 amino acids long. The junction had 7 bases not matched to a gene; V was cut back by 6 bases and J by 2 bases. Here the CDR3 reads CSVRGGTNTDTQYF. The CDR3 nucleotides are TGCAGCGTCCGGGGGGGAACAAACACAGATACGCAGTATTTT.

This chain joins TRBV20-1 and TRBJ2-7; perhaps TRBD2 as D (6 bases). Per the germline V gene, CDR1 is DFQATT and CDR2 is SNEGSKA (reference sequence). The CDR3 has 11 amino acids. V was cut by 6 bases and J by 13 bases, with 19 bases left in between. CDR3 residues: CSATRGWEVYF. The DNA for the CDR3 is TGCAGTGCCACGAGGGGCTGGGAGGTATACTTC.

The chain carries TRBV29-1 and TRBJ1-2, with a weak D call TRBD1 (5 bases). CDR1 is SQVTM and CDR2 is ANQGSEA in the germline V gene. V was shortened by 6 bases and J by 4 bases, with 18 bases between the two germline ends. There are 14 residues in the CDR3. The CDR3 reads CSVQTGGRSYGYTF. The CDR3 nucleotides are TGCAGCGTCCAAACGGGGGGTAGGAGCTATGGCTACACCTTC.

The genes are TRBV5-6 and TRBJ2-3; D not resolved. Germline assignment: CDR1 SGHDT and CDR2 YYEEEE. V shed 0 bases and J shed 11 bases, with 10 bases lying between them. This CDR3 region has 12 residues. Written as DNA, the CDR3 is TGTGCCAGCAGCTTGGCGGCAGGCGTGCAGTATTTT. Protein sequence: CASSLAAGVQYF.

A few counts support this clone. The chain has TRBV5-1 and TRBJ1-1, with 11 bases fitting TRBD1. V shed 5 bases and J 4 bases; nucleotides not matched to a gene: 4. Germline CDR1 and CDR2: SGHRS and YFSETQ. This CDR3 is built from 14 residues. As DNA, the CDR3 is TGCGCCAGCAGAGGACAGGGGGCGAGCACTGAAGCTTTCTTT. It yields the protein CASRGQGASTEAFF. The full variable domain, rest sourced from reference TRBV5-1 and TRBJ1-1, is KAGVTQTPRYLIKTRGQQVTLSCSPISGHRSVSWYQQTPGQGLQFLFEYFSETQRNKGNFPGRFSGRQFSNSRSEMNVSTLELGDSALYLCASRGQGASTEAFFGQGTRLTVV.

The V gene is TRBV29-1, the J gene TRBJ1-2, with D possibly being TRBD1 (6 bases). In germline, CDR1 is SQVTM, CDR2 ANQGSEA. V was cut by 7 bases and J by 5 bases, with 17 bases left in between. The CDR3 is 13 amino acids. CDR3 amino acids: CSGITQGRYGYTF. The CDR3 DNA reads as TGCAGCGGGATAACTCAGGGGCGGTATGGCTACACCTTC.

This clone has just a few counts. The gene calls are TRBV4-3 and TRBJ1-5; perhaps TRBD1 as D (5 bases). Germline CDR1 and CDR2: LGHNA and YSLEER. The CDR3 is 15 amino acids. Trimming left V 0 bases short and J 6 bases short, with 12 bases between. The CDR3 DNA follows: TGCGCCAGCAGCCAAGATTTGCAGGGTGGTCAGCCCCAGCATTTT. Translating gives CASSQDLQGGQPQHF.

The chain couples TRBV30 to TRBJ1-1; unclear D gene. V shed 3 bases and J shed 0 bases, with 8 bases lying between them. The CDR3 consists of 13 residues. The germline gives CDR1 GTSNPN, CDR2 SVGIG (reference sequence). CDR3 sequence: CAWSKRVNTEAFF. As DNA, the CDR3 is TGTGCCTGGAGCAAAAGGGTGAACACTGAAGCTTTCTTT. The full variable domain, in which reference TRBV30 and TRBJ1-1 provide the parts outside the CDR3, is SQTIHQWPATLVQPVGSPLSLECTVEGTSNPNLYWYRQAAGRGLQLLFYSVGIGQISSEVPQNLSASRPQDRQFILSSKKLLLSDSGFYLCAWSKRVNTEAFFGQGTRLTVV.